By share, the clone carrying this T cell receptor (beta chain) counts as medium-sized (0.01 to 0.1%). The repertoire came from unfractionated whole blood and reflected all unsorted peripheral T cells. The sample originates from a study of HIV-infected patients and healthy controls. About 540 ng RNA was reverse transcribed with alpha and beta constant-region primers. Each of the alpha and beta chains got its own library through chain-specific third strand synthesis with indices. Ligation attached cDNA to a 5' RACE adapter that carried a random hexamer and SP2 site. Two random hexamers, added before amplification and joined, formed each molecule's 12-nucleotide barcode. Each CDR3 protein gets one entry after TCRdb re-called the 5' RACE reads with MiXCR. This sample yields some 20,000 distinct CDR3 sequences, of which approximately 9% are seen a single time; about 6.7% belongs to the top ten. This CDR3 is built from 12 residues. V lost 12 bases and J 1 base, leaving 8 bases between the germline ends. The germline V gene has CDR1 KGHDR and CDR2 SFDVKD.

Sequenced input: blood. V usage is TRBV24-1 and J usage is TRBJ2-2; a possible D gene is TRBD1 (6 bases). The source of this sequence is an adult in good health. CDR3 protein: CASTGNTGELFF. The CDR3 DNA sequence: TGTGCCTCGACAGGGAACACCGGGGAGCTGTTTTTT.